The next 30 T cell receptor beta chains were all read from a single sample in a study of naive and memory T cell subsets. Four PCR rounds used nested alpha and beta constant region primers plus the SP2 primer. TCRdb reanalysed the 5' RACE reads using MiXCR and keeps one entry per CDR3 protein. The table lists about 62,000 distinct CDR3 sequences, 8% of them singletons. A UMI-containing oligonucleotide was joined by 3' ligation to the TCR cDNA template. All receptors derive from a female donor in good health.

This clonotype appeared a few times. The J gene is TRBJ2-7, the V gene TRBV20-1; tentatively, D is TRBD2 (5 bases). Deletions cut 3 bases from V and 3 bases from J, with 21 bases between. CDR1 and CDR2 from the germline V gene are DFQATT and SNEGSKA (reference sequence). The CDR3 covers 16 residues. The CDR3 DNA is TGCAGTGCTAGGGACTCCTGGGCCGCCCGATTCTACGAGCAGTACTTC. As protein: CSARDSWAARFYEQYF.

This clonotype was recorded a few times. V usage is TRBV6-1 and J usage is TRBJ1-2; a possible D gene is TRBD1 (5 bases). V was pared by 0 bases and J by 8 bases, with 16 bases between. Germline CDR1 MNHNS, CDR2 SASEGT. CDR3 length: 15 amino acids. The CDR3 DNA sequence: TGTGCCAGCAGTGAAGCGGGCTCGCACAGGTCAGGCTACACCTTC. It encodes CASSEAGSHRSGYTF.

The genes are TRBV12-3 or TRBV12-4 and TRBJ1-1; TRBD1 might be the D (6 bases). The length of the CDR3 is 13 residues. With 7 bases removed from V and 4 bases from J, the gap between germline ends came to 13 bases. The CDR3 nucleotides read TGTGCCAGCACCCCGAGGGGGACCACTGAAGCTTTCTTT. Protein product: CASTPRGTTEAFF.

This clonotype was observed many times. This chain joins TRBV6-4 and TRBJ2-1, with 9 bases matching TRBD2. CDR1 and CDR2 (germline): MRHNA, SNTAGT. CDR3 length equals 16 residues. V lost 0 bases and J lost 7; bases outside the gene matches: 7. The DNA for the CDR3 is TGTGCCAGCAGTGACTCGGCGGGGGGGCCCTGGAATGAGCAGTTCTTC. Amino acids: CASSDSAGGPWNEQFF.

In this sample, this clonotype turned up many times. As DNA, the CDR3 is TGTGCCAGCAGTGAAATTCCCCACGAAAACATTCAGTACTTC. Amino acids: CASSEIPHENIQYF. This chain links TRBV6-1 with TRBJ2-4; D unclear. V lost 2 bases and J lost 5, with 10 bases in between. The CDR3 spans 14 residues. CDR1 and CDR2 (germline): MNHNS, SASEGT.

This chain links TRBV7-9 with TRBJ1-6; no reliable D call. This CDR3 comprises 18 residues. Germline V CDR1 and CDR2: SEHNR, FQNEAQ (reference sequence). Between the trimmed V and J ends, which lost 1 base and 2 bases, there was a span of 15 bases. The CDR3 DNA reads TGTGCCAGCAGCTTAGTGGCAGCCTCCTTACCCTATAATTCACCCCTCCACTTT. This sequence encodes CASSLVAASLPYNSPLHF.

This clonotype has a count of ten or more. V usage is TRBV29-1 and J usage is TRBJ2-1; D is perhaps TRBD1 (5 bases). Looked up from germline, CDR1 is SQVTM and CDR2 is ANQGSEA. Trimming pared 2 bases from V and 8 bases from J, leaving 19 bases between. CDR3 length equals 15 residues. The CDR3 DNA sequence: TGCAGCGTTGAAAAGGGTAGGGGTGGTTTCGATGAGCAGTTCTTC. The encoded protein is CSVEKGRGGFDEQFF.

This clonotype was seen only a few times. In DNA, the CDR3 is TGTGCCAGCAGCGTTACAGGGCGGATCTACGAGCAGTACTTC. This codes for CASSVTGRIYEQYF. The chain couples TRBV11-1 to TRBJ2-7; D is perhaps TRBD1 (6 bases). Germline values: CDR1 SGHAT, CDR2 FQDESV (reference sequence). Trimming cost V 5 bases and J 3 bases, with 14 bases left between them. The CDR3 is 14 residues long.

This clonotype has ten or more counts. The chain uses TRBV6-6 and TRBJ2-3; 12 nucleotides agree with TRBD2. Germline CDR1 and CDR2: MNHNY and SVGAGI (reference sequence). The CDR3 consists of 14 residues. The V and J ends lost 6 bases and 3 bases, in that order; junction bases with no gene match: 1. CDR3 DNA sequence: TGTGCCAGCAGGCTAGCGGGGGGGACAGATACGCAGTATTTT. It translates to CASRLAGGTDTQYF.

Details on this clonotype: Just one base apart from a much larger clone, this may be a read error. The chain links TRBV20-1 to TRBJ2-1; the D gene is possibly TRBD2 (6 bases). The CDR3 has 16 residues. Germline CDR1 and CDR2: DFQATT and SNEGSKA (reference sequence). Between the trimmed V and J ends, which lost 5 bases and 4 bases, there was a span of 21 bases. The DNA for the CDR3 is TGCAGTGCTGGGGCGGTGATAACGGGAGTTTACAATGAGCAGTTCTTC. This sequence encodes CSAGAVITGVYNEQFF.

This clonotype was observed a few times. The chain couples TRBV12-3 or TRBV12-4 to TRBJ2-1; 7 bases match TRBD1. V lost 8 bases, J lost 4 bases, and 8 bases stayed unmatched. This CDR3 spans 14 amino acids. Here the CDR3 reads CASARQGGYNEQFF. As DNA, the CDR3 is TGTGCCAGCGCCCGACAGGGTGGATACAATGAGCAGTTCTTC.

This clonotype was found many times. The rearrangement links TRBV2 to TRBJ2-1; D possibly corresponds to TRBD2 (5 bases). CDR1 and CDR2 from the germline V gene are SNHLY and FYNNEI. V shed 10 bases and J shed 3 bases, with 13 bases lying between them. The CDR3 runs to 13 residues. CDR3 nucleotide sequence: TGTGCCACTTCCGGGGATTACTACAATGAGCAGTTCTTC. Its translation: CATSGDYYNEQFF.

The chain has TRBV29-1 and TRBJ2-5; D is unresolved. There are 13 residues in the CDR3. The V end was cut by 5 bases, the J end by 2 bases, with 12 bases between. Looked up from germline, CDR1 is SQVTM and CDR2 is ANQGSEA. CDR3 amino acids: CSVCSSSQETQYF. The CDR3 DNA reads TGCAGCGTTTGTTCGTCCAGTCAAGAGACCCAGTACTTC.

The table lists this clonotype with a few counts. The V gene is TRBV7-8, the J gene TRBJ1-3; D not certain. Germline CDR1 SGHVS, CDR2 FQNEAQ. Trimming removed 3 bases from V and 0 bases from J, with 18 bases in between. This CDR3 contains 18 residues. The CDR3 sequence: CASSLAGGDYYSGNTIYF. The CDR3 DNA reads TGTGCCAGCAGCTTGGCCGGCGGGGATTACTACTCTGGAAACACCATATATTTT.

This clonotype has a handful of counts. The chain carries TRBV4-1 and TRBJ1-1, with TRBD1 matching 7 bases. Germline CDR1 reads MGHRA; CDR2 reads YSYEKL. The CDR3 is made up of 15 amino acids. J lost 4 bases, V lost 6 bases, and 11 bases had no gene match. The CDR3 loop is CASRILDRETTEAFF. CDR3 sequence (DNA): TGCGCCAGCAGGATACTAGACAGGGAGACCACTGAAGCTTTCTTT.

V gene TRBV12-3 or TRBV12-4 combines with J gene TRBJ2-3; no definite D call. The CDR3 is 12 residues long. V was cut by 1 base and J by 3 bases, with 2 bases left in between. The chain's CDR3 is CASSLVTDTQYF. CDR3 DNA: TGTGCCAGCAGTTTAGTGACAGATACGCAGTATTTT.

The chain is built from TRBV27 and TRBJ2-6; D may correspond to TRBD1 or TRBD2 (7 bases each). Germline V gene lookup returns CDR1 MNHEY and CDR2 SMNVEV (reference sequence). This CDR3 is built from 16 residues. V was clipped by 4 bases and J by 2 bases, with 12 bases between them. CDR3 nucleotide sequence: TGTGCCAGCAGTTATCAGGGGGGGCCTGGGGCCAACGTCCTGACTTTC. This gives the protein CASSYQGGPGANVLTF.

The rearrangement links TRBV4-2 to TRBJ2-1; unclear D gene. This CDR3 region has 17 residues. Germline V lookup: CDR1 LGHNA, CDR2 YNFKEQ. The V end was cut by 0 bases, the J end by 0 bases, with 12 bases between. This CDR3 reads CASSQDPAHGSYNEQFF. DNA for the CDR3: TGTGCCAGCAGCCAAGATCCTGCTCATGGCTCCTACAATGAGCAGTTCTTC.

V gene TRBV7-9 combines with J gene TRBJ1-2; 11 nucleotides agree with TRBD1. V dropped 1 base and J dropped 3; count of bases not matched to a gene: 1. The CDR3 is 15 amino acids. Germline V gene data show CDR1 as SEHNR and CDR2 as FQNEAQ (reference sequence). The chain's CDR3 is CASSLVGQGDYGYTF. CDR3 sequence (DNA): TGTGCCAGCAGCTTAGTGGGACAGGGGGACTATGGCTACACCTTC.

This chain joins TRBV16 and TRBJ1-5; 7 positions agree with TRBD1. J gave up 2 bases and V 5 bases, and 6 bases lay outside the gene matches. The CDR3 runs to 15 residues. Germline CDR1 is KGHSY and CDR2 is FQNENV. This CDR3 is CASSVTGVRNQPQHF. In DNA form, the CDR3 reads TGTGCCAGCAGCGTCACAGGGGTCCGCAATCAGCCCCAGCATTTT.

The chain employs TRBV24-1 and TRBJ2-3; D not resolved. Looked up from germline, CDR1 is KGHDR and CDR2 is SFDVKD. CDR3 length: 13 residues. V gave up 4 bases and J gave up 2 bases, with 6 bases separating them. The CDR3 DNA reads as TGTGCCACCAGTGAAGGGCCCACAGATACGCAGTATTTT. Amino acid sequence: CATSEGPTDTQYF.

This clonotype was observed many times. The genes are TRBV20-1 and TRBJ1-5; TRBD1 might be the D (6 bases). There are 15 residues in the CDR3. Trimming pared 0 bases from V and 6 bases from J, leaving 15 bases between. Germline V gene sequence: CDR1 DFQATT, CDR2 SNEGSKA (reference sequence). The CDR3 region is CSAREARGGVQPQHF. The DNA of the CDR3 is TGCAGTGCTAGAGAGGCCAGGGGAGGTGTTCAGCCCCAGCATTTT.

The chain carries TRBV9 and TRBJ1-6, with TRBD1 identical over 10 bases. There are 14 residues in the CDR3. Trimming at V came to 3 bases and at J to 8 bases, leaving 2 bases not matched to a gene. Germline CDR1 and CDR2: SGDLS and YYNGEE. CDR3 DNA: TGTGCCAGCAGCGGACAGGGGGCGTATTCACCCCTCCACTTT. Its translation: CASSGQGAYSPLHF.

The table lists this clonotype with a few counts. DNA of the CDR3: TGTGCCAGCAGTTTATCGGGGGTTAGCAATCAGCCCCAGCATTTT. It translates to CASSLSGVSNQPQHF. The chain links TRBV27 to TRBJ1-5; possible D gene TRBD1, 5 bases. The CDR3 has 15 residues. The V end was cut by 0 bases, the J end by 0 bases, with 6 bases between. CDR1 and CDR2 (germline): MNHEY, SMNVEV (reference sequence).

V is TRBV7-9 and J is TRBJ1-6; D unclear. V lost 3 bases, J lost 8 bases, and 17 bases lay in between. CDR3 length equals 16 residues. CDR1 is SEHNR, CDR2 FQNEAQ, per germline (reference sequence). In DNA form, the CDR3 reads TGTGCCAGCAGCTTCTTTCCTCCGGGAGCCGATTCACCCCTCCACTTT. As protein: CASSFFPPGADSPLHF.

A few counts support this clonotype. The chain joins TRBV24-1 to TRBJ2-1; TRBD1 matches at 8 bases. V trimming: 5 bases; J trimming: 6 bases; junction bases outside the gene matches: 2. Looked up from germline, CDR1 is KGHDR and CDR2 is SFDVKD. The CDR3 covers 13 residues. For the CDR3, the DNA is TGTGCCACCAGTGTTACAGGGGGCAATGAGCAGTTCTTC. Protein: CATSVTGGNEQFF.

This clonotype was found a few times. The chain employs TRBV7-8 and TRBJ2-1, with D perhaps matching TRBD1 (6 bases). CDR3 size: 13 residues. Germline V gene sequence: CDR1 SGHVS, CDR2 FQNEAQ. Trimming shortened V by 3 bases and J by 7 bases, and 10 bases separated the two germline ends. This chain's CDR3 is CASSLQTGNEQFF. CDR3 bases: TGTGCCAGCAGCTTGCAAACAGGGAATGAGCAGTTCTTC.

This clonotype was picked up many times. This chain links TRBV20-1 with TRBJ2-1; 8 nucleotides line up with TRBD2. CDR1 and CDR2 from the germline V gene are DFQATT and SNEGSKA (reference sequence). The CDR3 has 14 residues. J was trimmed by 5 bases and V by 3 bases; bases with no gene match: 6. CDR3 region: CSASAGGVHNEQFF. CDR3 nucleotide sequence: TGCAGTGCTAGTGCGGGGGGCGTCCACAATGAGCAGTTCTTC.

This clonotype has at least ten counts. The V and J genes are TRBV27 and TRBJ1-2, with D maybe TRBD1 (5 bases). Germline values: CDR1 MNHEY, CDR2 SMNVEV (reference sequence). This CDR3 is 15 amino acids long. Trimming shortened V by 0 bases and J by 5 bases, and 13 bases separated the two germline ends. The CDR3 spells CASSLSGLGRYGYTF. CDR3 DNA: TGTGCCAGCAGTTTATCGGGACTTGGACGATATGGCTACACCTTC.

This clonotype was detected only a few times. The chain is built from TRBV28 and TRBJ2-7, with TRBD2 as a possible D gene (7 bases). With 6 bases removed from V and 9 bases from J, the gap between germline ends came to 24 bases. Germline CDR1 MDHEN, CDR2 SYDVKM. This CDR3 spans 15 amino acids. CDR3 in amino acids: CASSPPGGQRSRQYF. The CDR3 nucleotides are TGTGCCAGCAGCCCCCCCGGGGGGCAAAGGAGCAGGCAGTACTTC. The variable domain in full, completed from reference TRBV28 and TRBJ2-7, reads DVKVTQSSRYLVKRTGEKVFLECVQDMDHENMFWYRQDPGLGLRLIYFSYDVKMKEKGDIPEGYSVSREKKERFSLILESASTNQTSMYLCASSPPGGQRSRQYFGPGTRLTVT.